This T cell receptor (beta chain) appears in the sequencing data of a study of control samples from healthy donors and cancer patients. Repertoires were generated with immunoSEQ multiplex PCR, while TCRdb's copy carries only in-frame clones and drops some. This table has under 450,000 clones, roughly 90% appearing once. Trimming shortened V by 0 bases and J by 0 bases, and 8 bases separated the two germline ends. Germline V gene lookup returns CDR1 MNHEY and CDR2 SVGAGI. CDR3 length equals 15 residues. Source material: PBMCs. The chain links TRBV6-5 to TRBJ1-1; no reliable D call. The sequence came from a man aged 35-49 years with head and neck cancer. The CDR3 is CASSYSPRMNTEAFF. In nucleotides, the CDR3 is TGTGCCAGCAGTTACTCGCCACGGATGAACACTGAAGCTTTCTTT.